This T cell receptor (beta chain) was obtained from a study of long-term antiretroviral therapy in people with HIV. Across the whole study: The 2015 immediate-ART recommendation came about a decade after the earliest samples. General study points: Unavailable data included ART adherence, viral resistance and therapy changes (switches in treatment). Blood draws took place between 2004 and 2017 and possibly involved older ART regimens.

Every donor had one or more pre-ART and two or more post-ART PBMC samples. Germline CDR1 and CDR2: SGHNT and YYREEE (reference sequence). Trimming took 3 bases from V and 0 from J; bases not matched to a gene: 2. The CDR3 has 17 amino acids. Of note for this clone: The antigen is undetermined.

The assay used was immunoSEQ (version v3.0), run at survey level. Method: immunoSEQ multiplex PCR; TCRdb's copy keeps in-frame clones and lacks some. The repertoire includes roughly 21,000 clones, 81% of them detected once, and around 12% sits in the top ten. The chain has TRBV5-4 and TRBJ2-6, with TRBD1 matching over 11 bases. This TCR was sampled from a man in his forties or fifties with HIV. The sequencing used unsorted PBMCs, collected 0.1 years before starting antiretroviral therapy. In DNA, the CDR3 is TGTGCCAGCAGCTCCGGACAGGGGGCCTCTGGGGCCAACGTCCTGACTTTC. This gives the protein CASSSGQGASGANVLTF.